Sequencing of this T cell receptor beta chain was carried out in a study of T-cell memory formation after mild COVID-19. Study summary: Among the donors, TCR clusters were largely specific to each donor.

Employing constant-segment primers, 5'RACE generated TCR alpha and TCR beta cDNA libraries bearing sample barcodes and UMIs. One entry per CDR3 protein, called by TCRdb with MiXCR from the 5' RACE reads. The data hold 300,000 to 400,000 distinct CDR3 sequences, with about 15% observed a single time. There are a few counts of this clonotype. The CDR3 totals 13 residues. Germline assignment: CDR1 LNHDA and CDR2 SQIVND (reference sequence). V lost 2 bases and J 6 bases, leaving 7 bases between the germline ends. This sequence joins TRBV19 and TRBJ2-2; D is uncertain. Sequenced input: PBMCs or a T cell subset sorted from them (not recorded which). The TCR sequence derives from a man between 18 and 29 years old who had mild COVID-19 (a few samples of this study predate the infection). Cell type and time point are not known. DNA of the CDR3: TGTGCCAGTAGTATAAGGTTATCCGGGGAGCTGTTTTTT. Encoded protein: CASSIRLSGELFF. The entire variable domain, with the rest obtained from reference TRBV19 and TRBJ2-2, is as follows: DGGITQSPKYLFRKEGQNVTLSCEQNLNHDAMYWYRQDPGQGLRLIYYSQIVNDFQKGDIAEGYSVSREKKESFPLTVTSAQKNPTAFYLCASSIRLSGELFFGEGSRLTVL.